These 8 T cell receptor beta chains were sequenced from one sample in a study of T cells in Graves' hyperthyroidism and ophthalmopathy. RNA transcripts were the template for amplifying TCR beta CDR3 regions. A first-round RT-PCR of the TCR CDR3 used the HTBI primer set. TCRdb reanalysed the multiplex PCR reads using MiXCR and keeps one entry per CDR3 protein. The sample records roughly 280,000 distinct CDR3 sequences, about a sixth being singletons. Sequencing was carried out using blood. Every receptor here comes from a woman aged 55-69 years with Graves' ophthalmopathy.

The chain carries TRBV20-1 and TRBJ1-4, with D perhaps TRBD1 (5 bases). CDR3 length equals 13 residues. Germline V gives CDR1 DFQATT, CDR2 SNEGSKA (reference sequence). Trimming pared 4 bases from V and 8 bases from J, leaving 14 bases between. The CDR3 sequence: CSATGTYGEKLFF. DNA of the CDR3: TGCAGTGCTACGGGGACTTATGGGGAAAAACTGTTTTTT.

The V call is TRBV5-1, the J call TRBJ1-2; tentatively, D is TRBD1 (5 bases). Between the trimmed V and J ends, which lost 3 bases and 4 bases, there was a span of 13 bases. Germline loops: CDR1 SGHRS, CDR2 YFSETQ. CDR3 length: 14 residues. CDR3 nucleotides: TGCGCCAGCAGCTCAGCGGGGGGTGGCTATGGCTACACCTTC. It codes for CASSSAGGGYGYTF.

V gene TRBV20-1 combines with J gene TRBJ2-3, with D possibly matching TRBD2 (5 bases). Germline V gives CDR1 DFQATT, CDR2 SNEGSKA (reference sequence). V shed 7 bases and J shed 1 base, with 12 bases lying between them. This CDR3 region has 13 residues. CDR3: CSEEVGGTDTQYF. The CDR3 region has the DNA TGCAGTGAGGAGGTCGGGGGCACAGATACGCAGTATTTT.

V and J are TRBV11-2 and TRBJ1-4, with unresolved D. The CDR3 has 14 amino acids. Deletions cut 1 base from V and 6 bases from J, with 9 bases between. CDR1 and CDR2 (germline): SGHAT, FQNNGV. CDR3 sequence: CASSLVYEDEKLFF. CDR3 nucleotide sequence: TGTGCCAGCAGCTTAGTCTATGAGGATGAAAAACTGTTTTTT.

This clonotype was counted a single time. V and J are TRBV6-1 and TRBJ2-5, with D unresolved. Germline V CDR1 and CDR2: MNHNS, SASEGT. This CDR3 contains 15 residues. The ends were cut back, 5 bases at V and 1 base at J, with 14 bases in the middle. CDR3 protein: CASSPTWQAQETQYF. CDR3 in DNA: TGTGCCAGCAGTCCCACGTGGCAGGCCCAAGAGACCCAGTACTTC.

This clonotype has ten or more counts. The chain links TRBV2 to TRBJ1-5; D is uncertain. CDR1 is SNHLY and CDR2 is FYNNEI in the germline V gene. CDR3 size: 14 residues. V shed 3 bases and J shed 6 bases, with 12 bases lying between them. CDR3 sequence reads: CASSDYGDIQPQHF. CDR3 bases: TGTGCCAGCAGTGATTACGGGGATATTCAGCCCCAGCATTTT.

This chain links TRBV9 with TRBJ2-3; 8 bases line up with TRBD1. This CDR3 region has 13 residues. Germline V gene data show CDR1 as SGDLS and CDR2 as YYNGEE. V trimming: 3 bases; J trimming: 10 bases; junction bases outside the gene matches: 7. The CDR3 spells CASSAGQGGSQYF. As DNA, the CDR3 is TGTGCCAGCAGCGCCGGACAGGGAGGATCGCAGTATTTT.

This clonotype was detected many times. The chain combines TRBV10-3 with TRBJ2-5, with TRBD2 matching over 14 bases. V lost 6 bases to trimming and J lost 5 bases; unmatched junction nucleotides: 8. Germline CDR1 is ENHRY and CDR2 is SYGVKD. This CDR3 spans 16 amino acids. The CDR3 here is CAISRGTSGSLETQYF. In nucleotides, the CDR3 is TGTGCCATCAGCCGAGGGACTAGCGGGAGTTTGGAGACCCAGTACTTC.